This paragraph covers one TCR beta chain sequence. Its antigen is currently unknown. Naive CD8 cells were CD45RO-negative, positively selected for CCR7, excluding terminally differentiated effector memory CD45RA+ cells. All donors were Caucasian adults living in Nashville, Tennessee. This sample was taken from a study of shared clonotypes between healthy human individuals. Turning to the study itself: Serving as donors were two women and a few men, whose ages spanned 18 to 49. Findings of the study overall: Sampling covered blood only; tissue repertoires likely differ.

Per germline, CDR1 MNHEY and CDR2 SMNVEV (reference sequence). The CDR3 spans 16 residues. V lost 5 bases and J 3 bases, leaving 19 bases between the germline ends. Template for every sorted-subset replicate PCR totaled about 200 ng DNA, roughly 30,000 T cell genomes. Produced via immunoSEQ multiplex PCR; TCRdb's table is partial and in-frame only. The table records about 2.1 million clones, 90% to 95% of them present only once. The V call is TRBV27, the J call TRBJ1-1; D possibly corresponds to TRBD1 (6 bases). The sample was naive CD8+ T cells from PBMCs. The source is a man between 18 and 35 years old in good health. Some clones in this sample may be carry-over from other donors' samples. CDR3 sequence reads: CASSTGAGRPDTEAFF. Here the CDR3 DNA reads TGTGCCAGCAGTACGGGGGCAGGGAGGCCCGACACTGAAGCTTTCTTT.